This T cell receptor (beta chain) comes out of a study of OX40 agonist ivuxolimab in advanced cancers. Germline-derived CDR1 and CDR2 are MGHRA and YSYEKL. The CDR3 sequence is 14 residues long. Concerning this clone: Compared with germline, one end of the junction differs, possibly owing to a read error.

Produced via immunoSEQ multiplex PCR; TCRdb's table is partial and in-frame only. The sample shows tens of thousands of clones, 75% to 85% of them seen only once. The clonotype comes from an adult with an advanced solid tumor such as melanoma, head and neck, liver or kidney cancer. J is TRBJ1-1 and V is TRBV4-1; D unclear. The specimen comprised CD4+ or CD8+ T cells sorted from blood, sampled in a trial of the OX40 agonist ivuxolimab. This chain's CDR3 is CASSQDEGNTEAFF. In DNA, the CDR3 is TGTGCCAGCAGCCAAGATGAGGGGAACACTGAAGCTTTCTTT.